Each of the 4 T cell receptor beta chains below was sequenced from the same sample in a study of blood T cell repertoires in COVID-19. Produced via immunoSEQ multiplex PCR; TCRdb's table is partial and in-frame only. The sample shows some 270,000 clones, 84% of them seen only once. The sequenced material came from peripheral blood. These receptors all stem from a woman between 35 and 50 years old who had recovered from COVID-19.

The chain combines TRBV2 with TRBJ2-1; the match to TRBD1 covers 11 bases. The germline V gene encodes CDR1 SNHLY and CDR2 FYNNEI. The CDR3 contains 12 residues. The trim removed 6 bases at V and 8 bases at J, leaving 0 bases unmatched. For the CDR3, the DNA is TGTGCCAGCAGGGGACAGGGGGATGAGCAGTTCTTC. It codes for CASRGQGDEQFF.

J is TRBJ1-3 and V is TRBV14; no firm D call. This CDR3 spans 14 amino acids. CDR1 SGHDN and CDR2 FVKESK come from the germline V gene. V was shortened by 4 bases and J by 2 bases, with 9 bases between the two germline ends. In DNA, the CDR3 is TGTGCCAGCAGCCCGAGGTTTACTGGAAACACCATATATTTT. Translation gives CASSPRFTGNTIYF. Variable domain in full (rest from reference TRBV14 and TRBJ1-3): EAGVTQFPSHSVIEKGQTVTLRCDPISGHDNLYWYRRVMGKEIKFLLHFVKESKQDESGMPNNRFLAERTGGTYSTLKVQPAELEDSGVYFCASSPRFTGNTIYFGEGSWLTVV.

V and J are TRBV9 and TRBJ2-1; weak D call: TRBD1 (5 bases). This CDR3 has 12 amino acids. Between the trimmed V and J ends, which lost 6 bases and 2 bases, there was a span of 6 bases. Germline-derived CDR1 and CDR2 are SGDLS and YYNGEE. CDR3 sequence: CASKGAYNEQFF. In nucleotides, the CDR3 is TGTGCCAGCAAAGGGGCCTACAATGAGCAGTTCTTC.

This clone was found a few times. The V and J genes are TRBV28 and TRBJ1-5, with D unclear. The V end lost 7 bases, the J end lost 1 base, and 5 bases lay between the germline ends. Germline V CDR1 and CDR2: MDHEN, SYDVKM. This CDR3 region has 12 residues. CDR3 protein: CASTVSNQPQHF. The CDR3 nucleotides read TGTGCCAGCACGGTCAGCAATCAGCCCCAGCATTTT.